This TCR beta chain comes out of a study of OX40 agonist ivuxolimab in advanced cancers. The CDR3 runs 17 residues. Trimming at V came to 4 bases and at J to 5 bases, leaving 8 bases not matched to a gene. Per the germline V gene, CDR1 is SEHNR and CDR2 is FQNEAQ (reference sequence). Only in-frame clones appear in the TCRdb table, and some are missing; sequencing was by immunoSEQ multiplex PCR. The sample has 70,000 to 95,000 clones, roughly 94% seen once; the top ten hold roughly 0.5%. This material consisted of CD4+ or CD8+ T cells sorted from blood, taken in a trial of the OX40 agonist ivuxolimab. V is TRBV7-9 and J is TRBJ2-5; 15 bases agree with TRBD2. The receptor was derived from an adult with an advanced solid tumor such as melanoma, head and neck, liver or kidney cancer. The CDR3 protein is CASSWTSGGGSWETQYF. The DNA of the CDR3 is TGTGCCAGCAGCTGGACTAGCGGGGGGGGCTCATGGGAGACCCAGTACTTC.